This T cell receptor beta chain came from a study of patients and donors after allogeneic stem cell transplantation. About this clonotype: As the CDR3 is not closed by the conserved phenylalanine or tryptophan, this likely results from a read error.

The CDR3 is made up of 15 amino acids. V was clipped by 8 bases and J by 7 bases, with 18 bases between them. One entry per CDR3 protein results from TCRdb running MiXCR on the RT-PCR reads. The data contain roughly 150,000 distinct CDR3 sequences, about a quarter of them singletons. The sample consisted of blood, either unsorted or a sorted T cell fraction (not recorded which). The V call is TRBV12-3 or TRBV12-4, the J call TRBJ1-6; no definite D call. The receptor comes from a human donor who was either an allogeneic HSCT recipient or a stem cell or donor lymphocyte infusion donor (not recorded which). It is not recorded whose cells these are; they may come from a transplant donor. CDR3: CASAYIPAENSPLHL. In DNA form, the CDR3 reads TGTGCCAGCGCATATATACCGGCAGAGAATTCACCCCTCCACTTA.